The 21 T cell receptor beta chains reported below all come from one sample, sequenced in a study of blood T cell repertoires in COVID-19. The repertoire was sequenced with immunoSEQ multiplex PCR; TCRdb's copy has only in-frame clones and lacks some. The sample yields around 500,000 clones, roughly nine tenths seen once. The sample taken for sequencing was PBMCs or T cells enriched from blood (not recorded which). Receptors were obtained from a woman aged 55-70 years who had recovered from COVID-19.

This chain connects TRBV29-1 to TRBJ1-4; D might be TRBD1 (6 bases). This CDR3 comprises 13 residues. V was trimmed by 6 bases and J by 7 bases, leaving 15 bases between them. Germline assignment: CDR1 SQVTM and CDR2 ANQGSEA. CDR3 DNA: TGCAGCGTCGAGGGGGGGGAAGGTGAAAAACTGTTTTTT. Protein product: CSVEGGEGEKLFF.

The CDR3 sequence is CASSQGEINEKLFF. CDR3 DNA sequence: TGTGCCAGCAGCCAAGGAGAGATTAATGAAAAACTGTTTTTT. This chain links TRBV16 with TRBJ1-4; D uncertain. V was clipped by 2 bases and J by 4 bases, with 8 bases between them. The CDR3 loop spans 14 amino acids. Germline loops: CDR1 KGHSY, CDR2 FQNENV. Together with reference TRBV16 and TRBJ1-4, the CDR3 gives the full variable domain: GEEVAQTPKHLVRGEGQKAKLYCAPIKGHSYVFWYQQVLKNEFKFLISFQNENVFDETGMPKERFSAKCLPNSPCSLEIQATKLEDSAVYFCASSQGEINEKLFFGSGTQLSVL.

The V call is TRBV2, the J call TRBJ1-6; D is ambiguous. Trimming left V 8 bases short and J 7 bases short, with 9 bases between. The CDR3 sequence is 12 residues long. Per the germline V gene, CDR1 is SNHLY and CDR2 is FYNNEI. For the CDR3, the DNA is TGTGCCAGCGGGAGAGAGAATTCACCCCTCCACTTT. Translated, it gives CASGRENSPLHF.

This chain connects TRBV9 to TRBJ1-1; tentatively, D is TRBD1 (6 bases). Germline values: CDR1 SGDLS, CDR2 YYNGEE. V was shortened by 7 bases and J by 2 bases, with 12 bases between the two germline ends. The CDR3 consists of 13 residues. The CDR3 reads CASGNRVNTEAFF. The CDR3 nucleotides are TGTGCCAGCGGCAACAGGGTTAACACTGAAGCTTTCTTT.

The chain uses TRBV6-1 and TRBJ2-1; D is undetermined. Trimming removed 4 bases at V and 0 bases at J, with 13 bases between. Germline CDR1 reads MNHNS; CDR2 reads SASEGT. The CDR3 loop spans 16 amino acids. The CDR3 coding sequence is TGTGCCAGCAGTGGAGCCCTCCCGGGCTCCTACAATGAGCAGTTCTTC. Protein sequence: CASSGALPGSYNEQFF.

The V call is TRBV5-1, the J call TRBJ2-1; 7 bases are a match to TRBD1. This CDR3 region has 14 residues. Germline V lookup: CDR1 SGHRS, CDR2 YFSETQ. J was trimmed by 5 bases and V by 4 bases; bases with no gene match: 6. The CDR3 sequence: CASSKRQGHNEQFF. The CDR3 region has the DNA TGCGCCAGCAGCAAACGACAGGGCCACAATGAGCAGTTCTTC.

The J gene is TRBJ2-1, the V gene TRBV2; TRBD1 aligns across 9 bases. The trim removed 6 bases at V and 7 bases at J, leaving 10 bases unmatched. CDR3 length: 15 residues. Germline CDR1 and CDR2: SNHLY and FYNNEI. The DNA for the CDR3 is TGTGCCAGCAGCGGGACAGGGAGGGCACAGAATGAGCAGTTCTTC. Translation gives CASSGTGRAQNEQFF.

The chain carries TRBV30 and TRBJ1-1; possibly TRBD1 for D (5 bases). The germline CDR1 and CDR2 sequences are GTSNPN and SVGIG (reference sequence). CDR3 size: 15 residues. Trimming stripped 4 bases from V and 0 bases from J, with 15 bases between. CDR3 amino acids: CAWKDRQPMNTEAFF. DNA for the CDR3: TGTGCCTGGAAAGATCGACAGCCGATGAACACTGAAGCTTTCTTT.

This chain uses TRBV18 with TRBJ2-4, with 7 positions matching TRBD1. Losses at the gene ends were 4 bases for V and 4 bases for J; bases not matched to a gene: 4. The CDR3 has 14 amino acids. Germline V gene sequence: CDR1 KGHSH, CDR2 LQKENI. CDR3 DNA sequence: TGTGCCAGCTCACTAGGGACAGCTAAAAACATTCAGTACTTC. This encodes CASSLGTAKNIQYF.

CDR3 protein: CASSPGTSGGTGETQYF. The DNA of the CDR3 is TGTGCCAGCAGCCCCGGGACTAGCGGGGGGACGGGAGAGACCCAGTACTTC. The chain employs TRBV5-4 and TRBJ2-5, with TRBD2 matching 15 bases. After removal of 4 bases from V and 4 bases from J, the junction contained 8 bases not matched to a gene. Germline V CDR1 and CDR2: SGHNT, YYREEE (reference sequence). The CDR3 is made up of 17 amino acids. Using reference TRBV5-4 and TRBJ2-5 for the parts outside the CDR3, the full variable domain is ETGVTQSPTHLIKTRGQQVTLRCSSQSGHNTVSWYQQALGQGPQFIFQYYREEENGRGNFPPRFSGLQFPNYSSELNVNALELDDSALYLCASSPGTSGGTGETQYFGPGTRLLVL.

The V and J genes are TRBV21-1 and TRBJ1-2; the DNA was not compared with TRBD1, the D call given in the table. TRBV21-1 is deemed a pseudogene. The CDR3 loop spans 13 amino acids. CDR3 amino acids: CASSSNRDYGYTF. The CDR3 bases are TGTGCCAGCAGCAGTAACAGGGACTATGGCTACACCTTC.

This rearrangement joins TRBV10-3 to TRBJ2-1, with a tentative D call TRBD1 (6 bases). The CDR3 contains 15 residues. Germline CDR1 is ENHRY and CDR2 is SYGVKD. With 6 bases removed from V and 0 bases from J, the gap between germline ends came to 12 bases. DNA for the CDR3: TGTGCCATCAGCTTAAAGGGGGACTCCTACAATGAGCAGTTCTTC. Its translation: CAISLKGDSYNEQFF.

V is TRBV21-1 and J is TRBJ1-4; TRBD1 is taken as the D call from the table, unchecked against the DNA. TRBV21-1 is a pseudogene locus. This CDR3 is built from 15 residues. In DNA form, the CDR3 reads TGTGCCAGCAGCATACCGGGACAGGGGAATGAAAAACTGTTTTTT. This codes for CASSIPGQGNEKLFF.

The chain links TRBV19 to TRBJ2-1, with a possible D match to TRBD2 (5 bases). CDR1 LNHDA and CDR2 SQIVND come from the germline V gene (reference sequence). This CDR3 region has 14 residues. The V end lost 5 bases, the J end lost 6 bases, and 14 bases lay between the germline ends. The CDR3 is CASSFPEASNEQFF. The DNA of the CDR3 is TGTGCCAGTAGTTTCCCGGAGGCTAGCAATGAGCAGTTCTTC.

V usage is TRBV12-5 and J usage is TRBJ2-7, with TRBD1 matching over 8 bases. Germline trimming cut 7 bases from V and 2 bases from J; bases unmatched to any gene: 7. This CDR3 is 14 amino acids long. Germline CDR1 reads LGHNT; CDR2 reads FRNRAP. The CDR3 DNA is TGTGCTAGTGCCCCCTCGGGACAGGCCTACGAGCAGTACTTC. Its translation is CASAPSGQAYEQYF.

This chain joins TRBV7-9 and TRBJ1-6; D is ambiguous. The CDR3 extends over 12 amino acids. Germline V lookup: CDR1 SEHNR, CDR2 FQNEAQ (reference sequence). The V and J ends lost 3 bases and 9 bases respectively, with 6 bases between them. The CDR3 coding sequence is TGTGCCAGCAGCTTCCCCCTTTCACCCCTCCACTTT. Protein: CASSFPLSPLHF.

J is TRBJ2-3 and V is TRBV7-2, with 9 bases fitting TRBD2. The CDR3 runs to 14 residues. Per the germline V gene, CDR1 is SGHTA and CDR2 is FQGNSA. The J segment lost 4 bases and the V segment lost 1 base, leaving 0 bases of the junction unmatched. CDR3 nucleotides: TGTGCCAGCAGCTTAGGACTAGCGGCAGATACGCAGTATTTT. It specifies CASSLGLAADTQYF.

The chain uses TRBV10-3 and TRBJ1-2; a possible D gene is TRBD1 (5 bases). CDR3 size: 13 residues. Germline values: CDR1 ENHRY, CDR2 SYGVKD. V lost 3 bases and J 6 bases, leaving 11 bases between the germline ends. CDR3 in amino acids: CAISERGSDGYTF. CDR3 sequence (DNA): TGTGCCATCAGTGAAAGGGGTTCGGATGGCTACACCTTC.

The V and J genes are TRBV27 and TRBJ2-5; 13 bases are a match to TRBD2. CDR3 length equals 16 residues. Trimming removed 1 base from V and 9 bases from J; junction bases left unmatched: 8. Germline CDR1 and CDR2: MNHEY and SMNVEV (reference sequence). The CDR3 DNA is TGTGCCAGCAGTTTATTGGGACTAGCGGGGATATCGGCCCAGTACTTC. As protein: CASSLLGLAGISAQYF.

The chain employs TRBV5-1 and TRBJ1-6, with D hard to call. Germline lookup yields CDR1 SGHRS and CDR2 YFSETQ. This CDR3 spans 15 amino acids. Trimming took off 0 bases at V and 4 bases at J, with 8 bases between the two ends. DNA for the CDR3: TGCGCCAGCAGCTTGGGCTCGGTATATAATTCACCCCTCCACTTT. Residues: CASSLGSVYNSPLHF.

This chain links TRBV11-3 with TRBJ2-1; TRBD1 aligns across 11 bases. This CDR3 has 13 residues. Germline trimming cut 8 bases from V and 9 bases from J; bases unmatched to any gene: 6. Germline lookup yields CDR1 SGHNT and CDR2 YENEEA. The CDR3 is CASRDRGASEQFF. The DNA of the CDR3 is TGTGCCAGCCGGGACAGGGGGGCGAGTGAGCAGTTCTTC.